Listed below are T cell receptor beta chains from one sample, sequenced in a study of technical replicates of blood from several donors. Data came from immunoSEQ multiplex PCR; TCRdb stores just in-frame clones and leaves some out. The table lists about 84,000 clones, 95% to 98% of them singletons. Sample: T cells isolated from PBMCs. The receptors derive from a human donor in good health. The CDR3 runs from the conserved cysteine through the conserved F or W. Fields, in order: J gene, D gene, V gene, clone size, CDR3 DNA, CDR3 protein. The D gene is left open where the match is weak. Clone sizes are given selectively: once, few, many, or a class where the clone is expanded.

j_gene: TRBJ2-7; d_gene: TRBD2; v_gene: TRBV9; abundance: NA; CDR3nt: TGTGCCAGCAGCGTAGGGCTAGCGGGAGCCCACGAGCAGTACTTC; CDR3aa: CASSVGLAGAHEQYF
j_gene: TRBJ2-7; d_gene: TRBD1; v_gene: TRBV9; abundance: NA; CDR3nt: TGTGCCAGCAGCGCTACAGGGGGCTACGAGCAGTACTTC; CDR3aa: CASSATGGYEQYF
j_gene: TRBJ2-3; d_gene: TRBD1; v_gene: TRBV5-1; abundance: once; CDR3nt: TGCGCCAGCAGCCCGGGGGACAGGGGTCACACAGATACGCAGTATTTT; CDR3aa: CASSPGDRGHTDTQYF
j_gene: TRBJ2-3; d_gene: NA; v_gene: TRBV4-1; abundance: NA; CDR3nt: TGCGCCAGCAGCCAAGGGGAGGTCACAGATACGCAGTATTTT; CDR3aa: CASSQGEVTDTQYF
j_gene: TRBJ2-7; d_gene: NA; v_gene: TRBV6-5; abundance: NA; CDR3nt: TGTGCCAGCAGTAGTACAGGGTTTTCCTACGAGCAGTACTTC; CDR3aa: CASSSTGFSYEQYF
j_gene: TRBJ1-1; d_gene: TRBD1; v_gene: TRBV6-5; abundance: NA; CDR3nt: TGTGCCAGCAGCCAAAGACAGGGGGAAGGAGCTTTCTTT; CDR3aa: CASSQRQGEGAFF
j_gene: TRBJ2-5; d_gene: TRBD2; v_gene: TRBV5-1; abundance: few; CDR3nt: TGCGCCAGCAGCTTCCCCACTAGCGGACCAGAGACCCAGTACTTC; CDR3aa: CASSFPTSGPETQYF
j_gene: TRBJ2-2; d_gene: TRBD2; v_gene: TRBV6-6; abundance: NA; CDR3nt: TGTGCCAGCCTCCGGGAGGGTTCCATTACCGGGGAGCTGTTTTTT; CDR3aa: CASLREGSITGELFF
j_gene: TRBJ1-2; d_gene: TRBD1; v_gene: TRBV19; abundance: NA; CDR3nt: TGTGCCAGTGAAGAGGTGACAGGGGGCGGCTACACCTTC; CDR3aa: CASEEVTGGGYTF
j_gene: TRBJ2-2; d_gene: TRBD2; v_gene: TRBV9; abundance: NA; CDR3nt: TGTGCCAGCAGCGCTAGTGCGGGAGGTGGGGCCGGGGAGCTGTTTTTT; CDR3aa: CASSASAGGGAGELFF
j_gene: TRBJ1-2; d_gene: TRBD1; v_gene: TRBV13; abundance: NA; CDR3nt: TGTGCCAGCCAAGGACAGGACTATGGCTACACCTTC; CDR3aa: CASQGQDYGYTF
j_gene: TRBJ2-3; d_gene: TRBD2; v_gene: TRBV5-5; abundance: NA; CDR3nt: TGTGCCAGCAGCTCCTATGAGCGGGGGGCGAGTACAGATACGCAGTATTTT; CDR3aa: CASSSYERGASTDTQYF
j_gene: TRBJ1-2; d_gene: NA; v_gene: TRBV4-2; abundance: NA; CDR3nt: TGTGCCAGCAGCCAAAATGAGGGTGTAGGCTTTGGCTACACCTTC; CDR3aa: CASSQNEGVGFGYTF
j_gene: TRBJ2-1; d_gene: TRBD2; v_gene: TRBV9; abundance: NA; CDR3nt: TGTGCCGTCTCCGAGACTAGCGGTGGCAATGAGCAGTTCTTC; CDR3aa: CAVSETSGGNEQFF
j_gene: TRBJ2-2; d_gene: NA; v_gene: TRBV7-7; abundance: NA; CDR3nt: TGTGCCAGCAGCTTAGCGAGGACAGCGAACACCGGGGAGCTGTTTTTT; CDR3aa: CASSLARTANTGELFF
j_gene: TRBJ1-2; d_gene: NA; v_gene: TRBV6-6; abundance: NA; CDR3nt: TGTGCCAGCGGTACTTTCTCCGTAGGCTACACCTTC; CDR3aa: CASGTFSVGYTF
j_gene: TRBJ2-1; d_gene: TRBD2; v_gene: TRBV28; abundance: few; CDR3nt: TGTGCCAGCAGAGCCAGTGCTAGCGGGACGGCGAATGAGCAGTTCTTC; CDR3aa: CASRASASGTANEQFF